Listed below are T cell receptor beta chains from one sample, sequenced in a study of Graves' ophthalmopathy and Graves' hyperthyroidism. MiXCR, applied by TCRdb to the multiplex PCR reads, yields one record per CDR3 protein. This table has hundreds of thousands of distinct CDR3 sequences, under 25% appearing once. Sequences were obtained from peripheral blood. Receptors originate from a woman in her late teens or twenties with stable Graves' hyperthyroidism. The CDR3 runs from the conserved cysteine through the conserved F or W. The order of the fields is V gene, J gene, CDR3 protein.

>TRBV13|TRBJ2-7
CASSSQGAVYEQYF
>TRBV18|TRBJ1-2
CASSPRAEDYGYTF
>TRBV24-1|TRBJ1-1
CATSDSFNTEAFF
>TRBV2|TRBJ2-1
CASQDRSSYNEQFF
>TRBV15|TRBJ1-2
CATSTYRQGRDYGYTF
>TRBV7-9|TRBJ2-2
CASSDTRITGELFF
>TRBV7-6|TRBJ2-7
CASSPGSRAEQYF
>TRBV6-4|TRBJ2-7
CASPEWGQRVNEQYF
>TRBV20-1|TRBJ1-5
CSARVDRNQPQHF
>TRBV18|TRBJ2-7
CASSLREGNHEQYF
>TRBV30|TRBJ2-2
CAWSPELGELFF
>TRBV29-1|TRBJ2-7
CSVGREATYEQYF
>TRBV30|TRBJ1-5
CAWSKGNSNQPQHF
>TRBV12-3/TRBV12-4|TRBJ1-2
CASRTTGEERDGYTF
>TRBV28|TRBJ1-1
CASSPGTVDTEAFF
>TRBV5-6|TRBJ1-3
CASSFDRAGNTIYF
>TRBV24-1|TRBJ2-7
CATSDQLVTVDYEQYF
>TRBV15|TRBJ1-2
CATSRNRDRGAPQIF
>TRBV6-5|TRBJ2-7
CASSYGSGDSYEQYF